This T cell receptor (beta chain) stems from a study of cytomegalovirus exposure and HLA in healthy donors. Germline values: CDR1 SGHNT, CDR2 YYREEE (reference sequence). CDR3 size: 17 residues. V lost 4 bases and J lost 2; bases outside the gene matches: 11. The PCR ran on 60 Vbeta and 13 Jbeta primers. Sequencing was performed with immunoSEQ multiplex PCR; in TCRdb, only in-frame clones are kept and a portion is missing. The table lists approximately 100,000 clones, under 80% of them singletons. The receptor comes from a human donor in good health. V and J are TRBV5-4 and TRBJ2-7, with 11 positions matching TRBD2. The sequenced material came from PBMCs. CDR3 nucleotides: TGTGCCAGCAGCAAGGCACCCGGGACTAGCGGAGCCTACGAGCAGTACTTC. Translating gives CASSKAPGTSGAYEQYF. The whole variable domain, filled in from reference TRBV5-4 and TRBJ2-7, reads ETGVTQSPTHLIKTRGQQVTLRCSSQSGHNTVSWYQQALGQGPQFIFQYYREEENGRGNFPPRFSGLQFPNYSSELNVNALELDDSALYLCASSKAPGTSGAYEQYFGPGTRLTVT.